Each of the 14 T cell receptor beta chains below was sequenced from the same sample in a study of T cells in Graves' hyperthyroidism and ophthalmopathy. TCR beta CDR3 regions were amplified from RNA. First-round RT-PCR of the TCR CDR3 relied on the HTBI primer set. TCRdb analysed the multiplex PCR reads with MiXCR anew, one entry per CDR3 protein. This table holds roughly 510,000 distinct CDR3 sequences, more than 20% found once. Sequencing was performed on blood. These receptors came from a man aged 18 to 29 with Graves' hyperthyroidism.

This clonotype has at least ten counts. Here the CDR3 DNA reads TGTGCCAGCAGTTACGGGACAGGCGGCGCCTACGAGCAGTACTTC. It translates to CASSYGTGGAYEQYF. V usage is TRBV6-5 and J usage is TRBJ2-7; TRBD1 aligns across 8 bases. This CDR3 contains 15 residues. Germline CDR1 reads MNHEY; CDR2 reads SVGAGI. The V and J ends lost 2 bases and 2 bases, in that order; junction bases with no gene match: 5.

This clonotype was recorded many times. V is TRBV6-5 and J is TRBJ2-2; D uncertain. Germline CDR1 MNHEY, CDR2 SVGAGI. V was trimmed by 2 bases and J by 5 bases, leaving 12 bases between them. This CDR3 region has 15 residues. CDR3 coding DNA: TGTGCCAGCAGTTACACGATTCGCGAAACCGGGGAGCTGTTTTTT. Protein product: CASSYTIRETGELFF.

This clonotype was counted many times. The chain carries TRBV19 and TRBJ2-7, with unresolved D. V was cut by 5 bases and J by 3 bases, with 11 bases left in between. The CDR3 spans 13 residues. The germline CDR1 and CDR2 sequences are LNHDA and SQIVND (reference sequence). CDR3 sequence: CASSDDTYYEQYF. CDR3 coding DNA: TGTGCCAGTAGTGATGACACGTACTACGAGCAGTACTTC.

In its sample, this clonotype was seen many times. The chain uses TRBV9 and TRBJ1-1, with TRBD1 matching over 8 bases. CDR3 size: 14 residues. CDR1 and CDR2 from the germline V gene are SGDLS and YYNGEE. V lost 4 bases to trimming and J lost 4 bases; unmatched junction nucleotides: 6. The CDR3 reads CASSLTTGGTEAFF. In DNA, the CDR3 is TGTGCCAGCAGCCTCACTACAGGGGGCACTGAAGCTTTCTTT.

This clonotype was counted only a few times. The CDR3 sequence: CASSQVEAYEYEQYF. The CDR3 DNA sequence: TGTGCCAGCAGCCAAGTGGAGGCTTATGAGTACGAGCAGTACTTC. The chain joins TRBV4-2 to TRBJ2-7; possible D gene TRBD2, 5 bases. The CDR3 consists of 15 residues. V dropped 1 base and J dropped 4 bases, with 14 bases sitting between them. Germline V gene sequence: CDR1 LGHNA, CDR2 YNFKEQ.

This clonotype was picked up many times. This chain joins TRBV4-1 and TRBJ1-1; D gene unclear. CDR1 and CDR2 from the germline V gene are MGHRA and YSYEKL. The CDR3 has 16 residues. With 5 bases removed from V and 0 bases from J, the gap between germline ends came to 16 bases. The CDR3 spells CASSSPGGTLNTEAFF. In DNA form, the CDR3 reads TGCGCCAGCAGCTCCCCCGGTGGCACTTTGAACACTGAAGCTTTCTTT.

This clonotype was detected ten times or more. V and J are TRBV12-3 or TRBV12-4 and TRBJ2-7; D is uncertain. The CDR3 totals 12 residues. V dropped 2 bases and J dropped 6 bases, with 8 bases sitting between them. The CDR3 reads CASSLMILEQYF. In DNA, the CDR3 is TGTGCCAGCAGTTTAATGATACTCGAGCAGTACTTC.

This clonotype was observed a handful of times. The chain is built from TRBV5-1 and TRBJ2-5; 8 bases match TRBD1. Germline V gene data show CDR1 as SGHRS and CDR2 as YFSETQ. This CDR3 region has 15 residues. Unmatched junction bases numbered 8, after V lost 3 bases and J lost 4 bases. CDR3 in DNA: TGCGCCAGCAGCTCGCGGACAGGGACGGTAGAGACCCAGTACTTC. Encoded protein: CASSSRTGTVETQYF.

In its sample, this clonotype was seen many times. This chain joins TRBV12-3 or TRBV12-4 and TRBJ1-1; 9 bases are shared with TRBD1. This CDR3 spans 14 amino acids. J lost 4 bases, V lost 3 bases, and 3 bases had no gene match. The CDR3 region is CASSFRDRATEAFF. The DNA of the CDR3 is TGTGCCAGCAGTTTCCGGGACAGGGCCACTGAAGCTTTCTTT.

This clonotype has ten or more counts. The rearrangement links TRBV6-5 to TRBJ2-5; 10 bases line up with TRBD2. This CDR3 is built from 18 residues. The germline V gene encodes CDR1 MNHEY and CDR2 SVGAGI. J was trimmed by 4 bases and V by 7 bases; bases with no gene match: 18. CDR3: CASTRGPSGGGPGETQYF. CDR3 coding DNA: TGTGCCAGCACCCGAGGACCGAGCGGGGGGGGGCCGGGAGAGACCCAGTACTTC.

This clonotype was counted ten times or more. V usage is TRBV11-3 and J usage is TRBJ2-3; D is possibly TRBD2 (5 bases). Trimming removed 5 bases at V and 0 bases at J, with 12 bases between. This CDR3 region has 15 residues. CDR1 and CDR2 from the germline V gene are SGHNT and YENEEA. CDR3 protein: CASSPWSGSTDTQYF. The CDR3 nucleotides read TGTGCCAGCAGCCCGTGGAGCGGAAGCACAGATACGCAGTATTTT.

This clonotype occurred many times. The J gene is TRBJ1-1, the V gene TRBV10-3; no firm D call. Germline lookup yields CDR1 ENHRY and CDR2 SYGVKD. With 3 bases removed from V and 5 bases from J, the gap between germline ends came to 7 bases. The CDR3 length is 12 residues. The CDR3 loop is CAISDQGTEAFF. DNA of the CDR3: TGTGCCATCAGTGATCAAGGGACTGAAGCTTTCTTT.

This clonotype was counted at least ten times. The chain recombines TRBV24-1 with TRBJ1-5; D is unclear. This CDR3 spans 14 amino acids. Germline CDR1 KGHDR, CDR2 SFDVKD. V was trimmed by 5 bases and J by 2 bases, leaving 9 bases between them. The CDR3 sequence: CATSGGVGNQPQHF. CDR3 in DNA: TGTGCCACCAGTGGGGGTGTTGGCAATCAGCCCCAGCATTTT.

This clonotype showed up many times. This chain joins TRBV7-6 and TRBJ1-1; no reliable D call. This CDR3 region has 14 residues. V was cut by 1 base and J by 4 bases, with 10 bases left in between. Germline CDR1 is SGHVS and CDR2 is FNYEAQ. The chain's CDR3 is CASSLDGEGTEAFF. The CDR3 nucleotides are TGTGCCAGCAGCTTAGATGGGGAGGGCACTGAAGCTTTCTTT. Using reference TRBV7-6 and TRBJ1-1 for the parts outside the CDR3, the full variable domain is GAGVSQSPRYKVTKRGQDVALRCDPISGHVSLYWYRQALGQGPEFLTYFNYEAQQDKSGLPNDRFSAERPEGSISTLTIQRTEQRDSAMYRCASSLDGEGTEAFFGQGTRLTVV.